A single sample is the source of the 24 T cell receptor beta chains below, sequenced in a study of blood T cells in healthy people across ages. The authors ran a second PCR of roughly 7 to 11 cycles using a sample-barcoded 5' primer and a J-beta primer mix. In TCRdb, the 5' RACE reads were re-called with MiXCR into one record per CDR3 protein. The data contain about 1.1 million distinct CDR3 sequences, less than 45% of them singletons. The sample consisted of blood. The receptors originated from a man between 18 and 29 years old in good health.

The chain couples TRBV20-1 to TRBJ2-3, with 10 bases lining up with TRBD1. The junction had 8 bases not matched to a gene; V was cut back by 8 bases and J by 3 bases. Per germline, CDR1 DFQATT and CDR2 SNEGSKA (reference sequence). This CDR3 region has 14 residues. CDR3 protein: CSIRQGALTDTQYF. CDR3 DNA sequence: TGCAGTATACGACAGGGGGCGCTTACAGATACGCAGTATTTT.

This chain uses TRBV2 with TRBJ1-2, with unresolved D. V was pared by 2 bases and J by 4 bases, with 8 bases between. CDR3 length: 13 amino acids. Germline values: CDR1 SNHLY, CDR2 FYNNEI. The chain's CDR3 is CASSEMVSYGYTF. The CDR3 coding sequence is TGTGCCAGCAGTGAAATGGTCTCCTATGGCTACACCTTC.

The chain carries TRBV10-3 and TRBJ2-7, with 8 bases lining up with TRBD1. Germline loops: CDR1 ENHRY, CDR2 SYGVKD. V lost 4 bases and J lost 4; bases outside the gene matches: 12. The CDR3 is 16 residues long. CDR3 nucleotide sequence: TGTGCCATCAGTGGGCCTACAGGGGGTGGTCGGTACGAGCAGTACTTC. This codes for CAISGPTGGGRYEQYF.

In this sample, this clonotype turned up many times. This chain uses TRBV29-1 with TRBJ2-5; D is tentatively TRBD1 or TRBD2 (7 bases each). Trimming removed 5 bases at V and 3 bases at J, with 10 bases between. The length of the CDR3 is 12 residues. CDR1 and CDR2 (germline): SQVTM, ANQGSEA. DNA of the CDR3: TGCAGCGTTCAGGGGGGGGAAGAGACCCAGTACTTC. Translating gives CSVQGGEETQYF. Together with reference TRBV29-1 and TRBJ2-5, the CDR3 gives the full variable domain: SAVISQKPSRDICQRGTSLTIQCQVDSQVTMMFWYRQQPGQSLTLIATANQGSEATYESGFVIDKFPISRPNLTFSTLTVSNMSPEDSSIYLCSVQGGEETQYFGPGTRLLVL.

The rearrangement joins TRBV7-3 to TRBJ1-2, with 10 bases that match TRBD1. V was clipped by 0 bases and J by 7 bases; unmatched bases: 14. The CDR3 loop spans 18 amino acids. Germline-derived CDR1 and CDR2 are SGHTA and FQGTGA. CDR3 amino acids: CASSLTSNSGTGVSGYTF. The CDR3 bases are TGTGCCAGCAGCTTAACGTCGAACTCCGGGACAGGGGTCTCTGGCTACACCTTC.

The J gene is TRBJ2-5, the V gene TRBV5-6; D is undetermined. Germline loops: CDR1 SGHDT, CDR2 YYEEEE. V gave up 4 bases and J gave up 5 bases, with 12 bases separating them. There are 13 residues in the CDR3. The CDR3 sequence is CASSTGPEETQYF. The DNA for the CDR3 is TGTGCCAGCAGCACCGGACCCGAGGAGACCCAGTACTTC.

This clonotype was seen just once. J is TRBJ1-1 and V is TRBV29-1, with 8 positions matching TRBD1. Trimming at V came to 7 bases and at J to 3 bases, leaving 7 bases not matched to a gene. The CDR3 extends over 13 amino acids. The germline V gene encodes CDR1 SQVTM and CDR2 ANQGSEA. CDR3 sequence (DNA): TGCAGCGCCGCGACAGGGGTGGACACTGAAGCTTTCTTT. It encodes CSAATGVDTEAFF. The variable domain in full, completed from reference TRBV29-1 and TRBJ1-1, reads SAVISQKPSRDICQRGTSLTIQCQVDSQVTMMFWYRQQPGQSLTLIATANQGSEATYESGFVIDKFPISRPNLTFSTLTVSNMSPEDSSIYLCSAATGVDTEAFFGQGTRLTVV.

The chain joins TRBV18 to TRBJ2-4; TRBD1 is a possible D gene (6 bases). The closer fit of TRBJ2-7 to the DNA end suggests the J call may be wrong. The germline V gene has CDR1 KGHSH and CDR2 LQKENI. The length of the CDR3 is 14 residues. The CDR3 DNA sequence: TGTGCCAGCTCACCCCAGAGGACAGCCCACGAGCAGTACTTC. This encodes CASSPQRTAHEQYF.

CDR3 bases: TGTGCCAGCAGCTTAACGGACAGGGGGTTGGAGACCCAGTACTTC. Its protein product is CASSLTDRGLETQYF. V is TRBV7-3 and J is TRBJ2-5; 10 bases match TRBD1. The CDR3 is made up of 15 amino acids. Germline CDR1 SGHTA, CDR2 FQGTGA. The V and J ends lost 0 bases and 5 bases, in that order; junction bases with no gene match: 3.

In this sample, this clonotype turned up a few times. The J gene is TRBJ2-3, the V gene TRBV12-3 or TRBV12-4, with 9 bases that match TRBD2. Trimming removed 6 bases from V and 2 bases from J; junction bases left unmatched: 30. This CDR3 region has 23 residues. The CDR3 reads CASSPGTSYDRPDGMTDTDTQYF. In nucleotides, the CDR3 is TGTGCCAGCAGCCCAGGGACTAGCTATGACCGACCAGACGGCATGACCGACACAGATACGCAGTATTTT.

This clonotype appeared a few times. CDR3 DNA sequence: TGTGCCAGCAGTTTAGAGTACCTTAGGGGGGTGACAGATACGCAGTATTTT. It specifies CASSLEYLRGVTDTQYF. The chain uses TRBV12-3 or TRBV12-4 and TRBJ2-3; the D call may be TRBD1 or TRBD2 (6 bases each). The CDR3 covers 17 residues. Deletions cut 1 base from V and 3 bases from J, with 17 bases between.

This clonotype was seen only a few times. This chain joins TRBV4-2 and TRBJ1-4, with 9 bases matching TRBD1. The CDR3 has 16 residues. The V and J ends lost 5 bases and 0 bases, in that order; junction bases with no gene match: 4. Germline V lookup: CDR1 LGHNA, CDR2 YNFKEQ. The CDR3: CASSIRTGATNEKLFF. The CDR3 coding sequence is TGTGCCAGCAGCATCCGGACAGGGGCAACTAATGAAAAACTGTTTTTT.

The chain is built from TRBV9 and TRBJ1-6; D uncertain. The germline gives CDR1 SGDLS, CDR2 YYNGEE. The ends were cut back, 2 bases at V and 7 bases at J, with 7 bases in the middle. There are 13 residues in the CDR3. The CDR3 here is CASSVDTNSPLHF. As DNA, the CDR3 is TGTGCCAGCAGCGTTGACACAAATTCACCCCTCCACTTT.

The J gene is TRBJ1-6, the V gene TRBV28; D gene ambiguous. Trimming left V 7 bases short and J 1 base short, with 14 bases between. The CDR3 loop spans 16 amino acids. Looked up from germline, CDR1 is MDHEN and CDR2 is SYDVKM. CDR3 sequence (DNA): TGTGCCAGCACAGACGGTTTAGGATCCTATAATTCACCCCTCCACTTT. Translated, it gives CASTDGLGSYNSPLHF.

With regard to this clonotype: This may arise from a read error, as a much more abundant clone is one base away. The rearrangement joins TRBV29-1 to TRBJ2-1, with D perhaps matching TRBD1 (6 bases). Looked up from germline, CDR1 is SQVTM and CDR2 is ANQGSEA. The CDR3 has 13 amino acids. CDR3 sequence reads: CSANKRGYNGQFF. In nucleotides, the CDR3 is TGCAGCGCCAACAAAAGGGGGTACAATGGGCAGTTCTTC.

This clonotype was counted only a few times. The chain couples TRBV20-1 to TRBJ1-2, with D possibly TRBD1 on 5 matching bases. This CDR3 region has 15 residues. V lost 1 base to trimming and J lost 4 bases, with 16 bases between them. Germline CDR1 is DFQATT and CDR2 is SNEGSKA (reference sequence). The CDR3 region has the DNA TGCAGTGCTAGAGGGTCAGGGAGCAATCGCTATGGCTACACCTTC. Its translation: CSARGSGSNRYGYTF.

This clonotype occurred a few times. The chain employs TRBV25-1 and TRBJ1-5; D is undetermined. There are 15 residues in the CDR3. Per the germline V gene, CDR1 is MGHDK and CDR2 is SYGVNS. The V end was cut by 5 bases, the J end by 11 bases, with 22 bases between. The CDR3 nucleotides are TGTGCCAGCAGTAGCGGCCAGCCCGAGGAGCAGGCCCAGCATTTT. Protein sequence: CASSSGQPEEQAQHF.

This chain links TRBV20-1 with TRBJ2-1; 9 bases match TRBD2. This CDR3 spans 17 amino acids. CDR1 is DFQATT and CDR2 is SNEGSKA in the germline V gene (reference sequence). Trimming removed 1 base from V and 0 bases from J; junction bases left unmatched: 7. This chain's CDR3 is CSARVSQRGASYNEQFF. The CDR3 DNA follows: TGCAGTGCTAGAGTCTCGCAGCGGGGGGCCTCCTACAATGAGCAGTTCTTC.

The sample holds a few counts of this clonotype. The chain is built from TRBV5-1 and TRBJ1-1; D might be TRBD1 (6 bases). Trimming cost V 8 bases and J 5 bases, with 25 bases left between them. The CDR3 consists of 16 residues. The germline gives CDR1 SGHRS, CDR2 YFSETQ. The CDR3: CASRLRGARFDTEAFF. Here the CDR3 DNA reads TGCGCCAGTCGATTGAGGGGGGCGCGTTTTGATACTGAAGCTTTCTTT. The whole variable domain, filled in from reference TRBV5-1 and TRBJ1-1, reads KAGVTQTPRYLIKTRGQQVTLSCSPISGHRSVSWYQQTPGQGLQFLFEYFSETQRNKGNFPGRFSGRQFSNSRSEMNVSTLELGDSALYLCASRLRGARFDTEAFFGQGTRLTVV.

The chain couples TRBV6-1 to TRBJ1-5; D gene unclear. The CDR3 is made up of 15 amino acids. The V gene's germline CDR1 is MNHNS and CDR2 SASEGT. Trimming shortened V by 6 bases and J by 2 bases, and 14 bases separated the two germline ends. The CDR3 here is CASRWGTVGNQPQHF. CDR3 bases: TGTGCCAGCAGGTGGGGAACAGTCGGCAATCAGCCCCAGCATTTT.

This clonotype has just a few counts. This sequence joins TRBV12-3 or TRBV12-4 and TRBJ1-5; D call uncertain. The CDR3 sequence is 15 residues long. The V end was cut by 6 bases, the J end by 5 bases, with 17 bases between. The CDR3 loop reads CASSSSGEDDQPQHF. The CDR3 region has the DNA TGTGCCAGCAGCTCGTCGGGTGAAGACGATCAGCCCCAGCATTTT.

V gene TRBV3-1 combines with J gene TRBJ2-7; unclear D gene. There are 15 residues in the CDR3. V lost 4 bases to trimming and J lost 0 bases, with 13 bases between them. Per germline, CDR1 LGHDT and CDR2 YNNKEL (reference sequence). The CDR3 DNA is TGTGCCAGCAGCCCCCTGGCAGCCCTCTCCTACGAGCAGTACTTC. As protein: CASSPLAALSYEQYF.

This clonotype was counted only a few times. The chain employs TRBV12-3 or TRBV12-4 and TRBJ1-2, with D unclear. This CDR3 has 14 amino acids. Trimming cost V 2 bases and J 1 base, with 8 bases left between them. CDR3 region: CASSLLGINYGYTF. The CDR3, as DNA: TGTGCCAGCAGTTTATTGGGGATTAACTATGGCTACACCTTC.

In its sample, this clonotype was seen a few times. The genes are TRBV4-1 and TRBJ2-1; 9 bases match TRBD2. The CDR3 has 16 residues. The germline V gene has CDR1 MGHRA and CDR2 YSYEKL. The ends lost 3 bases at V and 4 bases at J; junction bases unmatched: 7. The CDR3 sequence is CASSHRAGGTYNEQFF. Here the CDR3 DNA reads TGCGCCAGCAGCCACAGAGCGGGGGGCACTTACAATGAGCAGTTCTTC.